The 15 T cell receptor beta chains below come from one sample, sequenced in a study of cytomegalovirus exposure and HLA in healthy donors. The PCR contained 60 Vbeta and 13 Jbeta primers. Some clones are missing from TCRdb's copy, which holds only in-frame ones; the method was immunoSEQ multiplex PCR. The table gives about 200,000 clones; the top ten clones make up 1.1% of it. The sample was PBMCs. The receptor source for this set is a girl aged 2 to 9 in good health and CMV-seropositive.

The rearrangement uses TRBV11-2 and TRBJ1-5; no firm D call. This CDR3 has 14 residues. Deletions cut 1 base from V and 5 bases from J, with 9 bases between. CDR1 and CDR2 from the germline V gene are SGHAT and FQNNGV. CDR3 region: CASSLATTDQPQHF. The DNA for the CDR3 is TGTGCCAGCAGCTTAGCAACAACAGATCAGCCCCAGCATTTT.

In nucleotides, the CDR3 is TGTGCCAGTAGTAGGGACAGGGCAAACACTGAAGCTTTCTTT. Its protein is CASSRDRANTEAFF. This chain uses TRBV19 with TRBJ1-1; TRBD1 matches 9 bases. Germline V CDR1 and CDR2: LNHDA, SQIVND (reference sequence). The CDR3 length is 14 residues. V was pared by 4 bases and J by 2 bases, with 2 bases of the junction left unmatched.

The chain joins TRBV5-1 to TRBJ2-3; 12 nucleotides line up with TRBD2. The ends lost 4 bases at V and 3 bases at J; junction bases unmatched: 15. Germline CDR1 is SGHRS and CDR2 is YFSETQ. This CDR3 comprises 19 residues. CDR3 nucleotides: TGCGCCAGCAGCCGCCAAGCTAGCGGGAGGGCCTTGGAAACAGATACGCAGTATTTT. Translation gives CASSRQASGRALETDTQYF.

The rearrangement joins TRBV28 to TRBJ2-7; 8 nucleotides line up with TRBD1. CDR1 and CDR2 (germline): MDHEN, SYDVKM. CDR3 length: 16 residues. The ends lost 3 bases at V and 6 bases at J; junction bases unmatched: 13. The CDR3 is CASSLASGTGPGEQYF. Here the CDR3 DNA reads TGTGCCAGCAGTTTGGCCTCCGGGACAGGTCCCGGCGAGCAGTACTTC.

J is TRBJ2-1 and V is TRBV5-5; D possibly corresponds to TRBD1 (6 bases). The V gene lost 2 bases and the J gene lost 7 bases, with 10 bases spanning the gap. CDR3 length: 13 residues. CDR1 and CDR2 from the germline V gene are SGHKS and YYEKEE (reference sequence). Here the CDR3 DNA reads TGTGCCAGCAGCTTTGAGGGGGAAAATGAGCAGTTCTTC. Translating gives CASSFEGENEQFF.

This chain uses TRBV6-5 with TRBJ2-4; D may be TRBD1 (6 bases). Germline V gene data show CDR1 as MNHEY and CDR2 as SVGAGI. This CDR3 has 12 residues. V lost 6 bases to trimming and J lost 9 bases, with 12 bases between them. The CDR3 DNA follows: TGTGCCAGCAGGCCGGGACACCGCATTCAGTACTTC. It is translated as CASRPGHRIQYF.

The chain joins TRBV9 to TRBJ2-1, with D uncertain. The V gene lost 3 bases and the J gene lost 6 bases, with 13 bases spanning the gap. Germline V CDR1 and CDR2: SGDLS, YYNGEE. CDR3 size: 14 residues. The CDR3 loop reads CASSAYERGNEQFF. The CDR3 nucleotides read TGTGCCAGCAGCGCCTATGAGCGCGGCAATGAGCAGTTCTTC.

The chain employs TRBV2 and TRBJ2-4; D remains ambiguous. V gave up 6 bases and J gave up 0 bases, with 9 bases separating them. This CDR3 has 14 amino acids. Germline lookup yields CDR1 SNHLY and CDR2 FYNNEI. This CDR3 is CASRLSIAKNIQYF. The CDR3 nucleotides read TGTGCCAGCAGGCTGTCTATAGCCAAAAACATTCAGTACTTC. The full variable domain, with the rest looked up from reference TRBV2 and TRBJ2-4, is EPEVTQTPSHQVTQMGQEVILRCVPISNHLYFYWYRQILGQKVEFLVSFYNNEISEKSEIFDDQFSVERPDGSNFTLKIRSTKLEDSAMYFCASRLSIAKNIQYFGAGTRLSVL.

The chain joins TRBV28 to TRBJ2-7, with 7 bases aligning to TRBD2. The CDR3 is made up of 15 amino acids. Trimming took 3 bases from V and 5 from J; bases not matched to a gene: 10. Germline lookup yields CDR1 MDHEN and CDR2 SYDVKM. CDR3 in DNA: TGTGCCAGCAGTTTGGGAGGGAGTTATAATGACGAGCAGTACTTC. Its protein is CASSLGGSYNDEQYF.

The chain links TRBV27 to TRBJ2-3; no definite D call. The CDR3 totals 14 residues. Per germline, CDR1 MNHEY and CDR2 SMNVEV (reference sequence). V was shortened by 3 bases and J by 4 bases, with 11 bases between the two germline ends. The DNA of the CDR3 is TGTGCCAGCAGTTTTGGCGGTTTTTCAGATACGCAGTATTTT. It yields the protein CASSFGGFSDTQYF.

This rearrangement joins TRBV5-4 to TRBJ2-3; 7 nucleotides agree with TRBD1. CDR3 length: 16 amino acids. Germline V gene data show CDR1 as SGHNT and CDR2 as YYREEE (reference sequence). After removal of 2 bases from V and 4 bases from J, the junction contained 10 bases not matched to a gene. The CDR3, as DNA: TGTGCCAGCAGCTTTCGACAGGGTTTCGGTGCAGATACGCAGTATTTT. It codes for CASSFRQGFGADTQYF.

V is TRBV29-1 and J is TRBJ1-1; TRBD1 is a possible D gene (6 bases). The CDR3 sequence is 10 residues long. Trimming stripped 7 bases from V and 5 bases from J, with 8 bases between. CDR1 is SQVTM, CDR2 ANQGSEA, per germline. The CDR3 DNA sequence: TGCAGCGCGAGGGGGACTGAAGCTTTCTTT. This gives the protein CSARGTEAFF.

The rearrangement uses TRBV28 and TRBJ1-5; 11 nucleotides agree with TRBD1. V lost 5 bases to trimming and J lost 6 bases; unmatched junction nucleotides: 6. CDR1 MDHEN and CDR2 SYDVKM come from the germline V gene. The CDR3 is made up of 15 amino acids. CDR3 coding DNA: TGTGCCAGCAGTACGCCGGGACAGGGGGGTCAGCCCCAGCATTTT. It translates to CASSTPGQGGQPQHF.

CDR3 loop: CASSDPPGQGVGKLFF. The CDR3 DNA reads TGTGCCAGCAGTGATCCACCGGGACAGGGAGTCGGTAAACTGTTTTTT. The chain joins TRBV27 to TRBJ1-4, with 9 positions matching TRBD1. V shed 5 bases, J shed 11 bases, and the junction held 15 bases outside the gene matches. The CDR3 has 16 residues. Looked up from germline, CDR1 is MNHEY and CDR2 is SMNVEV (reference sequence).

The rearrangement links TRBV7-9 to TRBJ2-5; perhaps TRBD1 as D (6 bases). The end of the DNA fits TRBJ2-7 better, so the J call may be wrong. The CDR3 loop spans 14 amino acids. Germline V lookup: CDR1 SEHNR, CDR2 FQNEAQ (reference sequence). The CDR3 loop reads CASSSLSQGYEQYF. CDR3 nucleotide sequence: TGTGCCAGCAGCTCTCTTTCTCAGGGGTACGAGCAGTACTTC.